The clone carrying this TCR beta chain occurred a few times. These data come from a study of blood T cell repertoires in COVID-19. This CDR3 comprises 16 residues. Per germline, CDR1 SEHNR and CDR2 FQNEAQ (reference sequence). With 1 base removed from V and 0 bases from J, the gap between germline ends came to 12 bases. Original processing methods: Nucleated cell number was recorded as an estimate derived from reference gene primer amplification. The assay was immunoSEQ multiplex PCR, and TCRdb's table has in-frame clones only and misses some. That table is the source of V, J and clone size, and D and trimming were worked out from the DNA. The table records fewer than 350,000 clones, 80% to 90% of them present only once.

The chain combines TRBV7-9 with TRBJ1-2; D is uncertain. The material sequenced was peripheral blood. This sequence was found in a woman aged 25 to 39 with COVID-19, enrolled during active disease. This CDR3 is CASSLVGRSANYGYTF. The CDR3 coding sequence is TGTGCCAGCAGCTTAGTAGGTCGCAGCGCTAACTATGGCTACACCTTC.